The subject of this entry is one T cell receptor (beta chain). The V gene end was trimmed by 4 bases and the J gene end by 6 bases; junction bases not matched to a gene: 11. The CDR3 loop spans 18 amino acids. The V gene's germline CDR1 is MGHRA and CDR2 YSYEKL. This record belongs to a study of regulatory T cells in long-lasting Graves disease. Time point here: persistent/refractory GD, antithyroid drugs over 5 years with positive TRAb. Scientists built the TCR library using RNA that was extracted from PBMCs. Combining iRepertoire HTBI primers with Arm-PCR of CDR3 regions, the authors built TCR beta libraries. TCRdb independently ran MiXCR on the multiplex PCR reads; one entry per CDR3 protein. The repertoire has approximately 290,000 distinct CDR3 sequences, 22% of them found once; the top ten carry roughly 56%.

The source was peripheral blood mononuclear cells (PBMCs), collected when the disease was refractory, from a patient treated with antithyroid drugs. The chain combines TRBV4-1 with TRBJ2-4, with TRBD2 matching over 14 bases. This receptor was taken from a female donor with Graves disease. The CDR3 DNA reads TGCGCCAGCAGCCCCGGACTAGCGGGAGGAGTACTCAGAAACATTCAGTACTTC. Encoded protein: CASSPGLAGGVLRNIQYF.